Below are 30 T cell receptor beta chains sequenced from a single sample in a study of beta chain features in type 1 diabetes. Expressed TCRB transcripts were sequenced because the entire RNA isolate underwent reverse transcription. Clones were sequenced by immunoSEQ multiplex PCR, and TCRdb holds only the in-frame ones, with some missing. The sample consists of under 400,000 clones, roughly 12% of them appearing once. The antigens for these receptors are not known. Study-wide points: For Type 1 diabetes patients, all four CD4+ subsets carried TCRB CDR3s that were moderately but significantly shorter.

The sequencing sample was made of naive CD4+ T cells from blood. These TCRs come from a woman between 18 and 30 years old with type 1 diabetes.

This clone turned up a few times. The chain employs TRBV9 and TRBJ2-3; D may be TRBD2 (5 bases). Trimming took 1 base from V and 1 from J, leaving 10 bases between them. Germline CDR1 and CDR2: SGDLS and YYNGEE. The CDR3 loop spans 15 amino acids. The CDR3 region has the DNA TGTGCCAGCAGCGTACTCGGGGTCGGCACAGATACGCAGTATTTT. Protein: CASSVLGVGTDTQYF.

This chain links TRBV2 with TRBJ2-7; D possibly corresponds to TRBD2 (6 bases). V lost 8 bases and J lost 3, with 14 bases in between. From germline, CDR1 is SNHLY and CDR2 FYNNEI. The CDR3 totals 13 residues. CDR3 bases: TGTGCCAGCTGGAACGGGGGAAGCTACGAGCAGTACTTC. Protein sequence: CASWNGGSYEQYF.

The chain has TRBV7-2 and TRBJ2-4, with 9 bases lining up with TRBD1. CDR1 and CDR2 from the germline V gene are SGHTA and FQGNSA. This CDR3 spans 14 amino acids. V gave up 2 bases and J gave up 6 bases; unmatched junction bases: 2. The CDR3 spells CASSLRDRANIQYF. The CDR3 coding sequence is TGTGCCAGCAGCTTAAGGGACAGGGCAAACATTCAGTACTTC.

This clone has a handful of counts. Other DNA sequences in this sample translate to the same CDR3. This chain's CDR3 is CASSLGQNYGYTF. Written as DNA, the CDR3 is TGTGCCAGCAGCCTGGGACAGAACTATGGCTACACCTTC. This chain joins TRBV7-2 and TRBJ1-2; 7 bases are a match to TRBD1. In germline, CDR1 is SGHTA, CDR2 FQGNSA. V was pared by 5 bases and J by 2 bases, with 2 bases of the junction left unmatched. The CDR3 consists of 13 residues.

This clone occurred a few times. The rearrangement joins TRBV15 to TRBJ2-5, with 7 bases fitting TRBD1. This CDR3 is built from 14 residues. From germline, CDR1 is LNHNV and CDR2 YYDKDF (reference sequence). The V and J ends lost 1 base and 1 base, in that order; junction bases with no gene match: 0. The DNA for the CDR3 is TGTGCCACCAGCAGAGGACAGGGCCAAGAGACCCAGTACTTC. The encoded protein is CATSRGQGQETQYF.

This clone was seen only a few times. The genes are TRBV29-1 and TRBJ2-7; TRBD2 matches at 7 bases. Germline CDR1 and CDR2: SQVTM and ANQGSEA. The length of the CDR3 is 13 residues. V was clipped by 3 bases and J by 3 bases; unmatched bases: 5. CDR3 protein: CSVDGPGGYEQYF. Here the CDR3 DNA reads TGCAGCGTTGACGGGCCGGGGGGCTACGAGCAGTACTTC.

The sample holds a few counts of this clone. The gene calls are TRBV5-4 and TRBJ1-1, with 10 nucleotides matching TRBD1. The CDR3 length is 14 residues. Looked up from germline, CDR1 is SGHNT and CDR2 is YYREEE (reference sequence). With 6 bases clipped from V and 1 base from J, the junction kept 3 bases outside the gene matches. CDR3 sequence (DNA): TGTGCCAGCACCCGGGACAGGGGGAACACTGAAGCTTTCTTT. This encodes CASTRDRGNTEAFF. The full variable domain, rest sourced from reference TRBV5-4 and TRBJ1-1, is ETGVTQSPTHLIKTRGQQVTLRCSSQSGHNTVSWYQQALGQGPQFIFQYYREEENGRGNFPPRFSGLQFPNYSSELNVNALELDDSALYLCASTRDRGNTEAFFGQGTRLTVV.

The chain carries TRBV27 and TRBJ2-5; 8 positions agree with TRBD2. With 2 bases clipped from V and 4 bases from J, the junction kept 3 bases outside the gene matches. In germline, CDR1 is MNHEY, CDR2 SMNVEV (reference sequence). The CDR3 is 14 residues long. CDR3 loop: CASSLGLAGETQYF. The CDR3 DNA follows: TGTGCCAGCAGTTTAGGGCTAGCGGGAGAGACCCAGTACTTC.

V usage is TRBV5-4 and J usage is TRBJ2-4, with 7 bases that match TRBD1. The V segment lost 0 bases and the J segment 8 bases; nucleotides outside the gene matches: 14. The CDR3 length is 17 residues. CDR1 SGHNT and CDR2 YYREEE come from the germline V gene (reference sequence). For the CDR3, the DNA is TGTGCCAGCAGCTTGGACTTAGGGACAGAACTCGGGTACATTCAGTACTTC. Its protein is CASSLDLGTELGYIQYF.

The chain has TRBV29-1 and TRBJ1-3, with TRBD1 identical over 7 bases. V trimming: 6 bases; J trimming: 2 bases; junction bases outside the gene matches: 7. The CDR3 runs 14 residues. Germline lookup yields CDR1 SQVTM and CDR2 ANQGSEA. The CDR3 loop is CSVATGTAGNTIYF. DNA for the CDR3: TGCAGCGTCGCCACCGGGACAGCTGGAAACACCATATATTTT.

This chain connects TRBV28 to TRBJ2-1; 7 positions match TRBD1. Germline V gene sequence: CDR1 MDHEN, CDR2 SYDVKM. The CDR3 has 12 residues. The trim removed 5 bases at V and 9 bases at J, leaving 4 bases unmatched. This CDR3 is CASSATGFEQFF. CDR3 coding DNA: TGTGCCAGCAGTGCGACAGGGTTTGAGCAGTTCTTC.

This clone came up a few times. The chain couples TRBV29-1 to TRBJ2-3; D might be TRBD1 (5 bases). CDR3 length equals 11 residues. Per germline, CDR1 SQVTM and CDR2 ANQGSEA. V was trimmed by 7 bases and J by 5 bases, leaving 10 bases between them. The DNA for the CDR3 is TGCAGCGGCCGTAGGGGAGATACGCAGTATTTT. It is translated as CSGRRGDTQYF.

A few counts support this clone. The chain uses TRBV28 and TRBJ2-6, with 9 bases fitting TRBD1. This CDR3 has 19 amino acids. Trimming at V came to 10 bases and at J to 0 bases, leaving 16 bases not matched to a gene. CDR1 is MDHEN and CDR2 is SYDVKM in the germline V gene. The CDR3 nucleotides read TGTGCCACCACAGCCCCTCCGGGACAGGGACGCTCTGGGGCCAACGTCCTGACTTTC. Its translation: CATTAPPGQGRSGANVLTF.

This clone was observed a few times. This chain joins TRBV29-1 and TRBJ2-5; maybe TRBD1 (6 bases). Trimming cost V 0 bases and J 3 bases, with 8 bases left between them. The germline V gene encodes CDR1 SQVTM and CDR2 ANQGSEA. This CDR3 has 13 amino acids. The CDR3 nucleotides read TGCAGCGTTGAAGATAACAGGGAAGAGACCCAGTACTTC. Its translation is CSVEDNREETQYF.

In this sample, this clone turned up a few times. This rearrangement joins TRBV7-2 to TRBJ2-1, with 11 bases matching TRBD2. The V and J ends lost 5 bases and 4 bases, in that order; junction bases with no gene match: 4. Germline V CDR1 and CDR2: SGHTA, FQGNSA. The CDR3 runs 15 residues. CDR3 in DNA: TGTGCCAGCAGCCTAAGACTAGCGGGGTACAATGAGCAGTTCTTC. Amino acids: CASSLRLAGYNEQFF.

This clone was observed a few times. This chain links TRBV7-3 with TRBJ2-3; 10 nucleotides align to TRBD2. The junction had 3 bases not matched to a gene; V was cut back by 7 bases and J by 2 bases. Germline V lookup: CDR1 SGHTA, CDR2 FQGTGA. The CDR3 sequence is 14 residues long. As DNA, the CDR3 is TGTGCCAGCAAGCTAGCGGGGGACACAGATACGCAGTATTTT. It translates to CASKLAGDTDTQYF.

The V gene is TRBV5-4, the J gene TRBJ2-7, with 15 bases matching TRBD2. The CDR3 sequence is 16 residues long. V was pared by 2 bases and J by 6 bases, with 6 bases of the junction left unmatched. CDR1 SGHNT and CDR2 YYREEE come from the germline V gene (reference sequence). CDR3 nucleotides: TGTGCCAGCAGCTTAGGACTAGCGGGAGGGTTGTTCGAGCAGTACTTC. It specifies CASSLGLAGGLFEQYF.

The genes are TRBV9 and TRBJ1-2; maybe TRBD1 (6 bases). V gave up 5 bases and J gave up 8 bases, with 19 bases separating them. From germline, CDR1 is SGDLS and CDR2 YYNGEE. This CDR3 is built from 14 residues. The CDR3, as DNA: TGTGCCAGCAGTAGAAGGACAGAGGGTGAGGGCTACACCTTC. As protein: CASSRRTEGEGYTF.

This clone has just a few counts. The chain is built from TRBV9 and TRBJ1-1, with D perhaps matching TRBD1 (6 bases). The CDR3 covers 15 residues. The germline V and J ends were trimmed by 3 bases and 4 bases, with 16 bases remaining between them. Germline V gene sequence: CDR1 SGDLS, CDR2 YYNGEE. CDR3 loop: CASSGHGQGTTEAFF. CDR3 nucleotide sequence: TGTGCCAGCAGCGGGCACGGGCAGGGGACCACTGAAGCTTTCTTT.

The chain uses TRBV19 and TRBJ2-2; 9 bases are shared with TRBD2. The ends lost 11 bases at V and 9 bases at J; junction bases unmatched: 7. The V gene's germline CDR1 is LNHDA and CDR2 SQIVND (reference sequence). This CDR3 comprises 12 residues. The CDR3 is CAAGGGNRELFF. The CDR3 nucleotides read TGTGCCGCGGGGGGGGGAAACCGGGAGCTGTTTTTT.

This clone has just a few counts. The V gene is TRBV5-1, the J gene TRBJ2-6; TRBD1 is a possible D gene (6 bases). V was cut by 4 bases and J by 8 bases, with 16 bases left in between. CDR3 size: 15 residues. Germline-derived CDR1 and CDR2 are SGHRS and YFSETQ. The DNA of the CDR3 is TGCGCCAGCAGCACAGGGCAGAGTTCCTCCAACGTCCTGACTTTC. Its protein product is CASSTGQSSSNVLTF.

CDR3 coding DNA: TGCAGCGCCCAGGGGTTCTATGGCTACACCTTC. It specifies CSAQGFYGYTF. The V call is TRBV29-1, the J call TRBJ1-2; D is perhaps TRBD1 (6 bases). This CDR3 is 11 amino acids long. Germline assignment: CDR1 SQVTM and CDR2 ANQGSEA. V lost 7 bases to trimming and J lost 4 bases, with 10 bases between them.

This clone was counted between two and nine times. CDR3 bases: TGTGCCAGCAGTGCGGGGGGGACAGTACTAAACATTCAGTACTTC. Its protein is CASSAGGTVLNIQYF. The rearrangement uses TRBV2 and TRBJ2-4; a possible D gene is TRBD2 (8 bases). Looked up from germline, CDR1 is SNHLY and CDR2 is FYNNEI. Trimming stripped 4 bases from V and 6 bases from J, with 16 bases between. The CDR3 loop spans 15 amino acids.

The chain combines TRBV7-8 with TRBJ1-2; 7 bases match TRBD1. Germline V gene sequence: CDR1 SGHVS, CDR2 FQNEAQ. With V trimmed by 1 base and J by 6 bases, 11 bases remained unmatched. The CDR3 contains 16 residues. The CDR3 nucleotides are TGTGCCAGCAGCTTAGATAGGGGGAGACAGGGTAATGGCTACACCTTC. The encoded protein is CASSLDRGRQGNGYTF.

This clone came up a few times. The chain couples TRBV14 to TRBJ2-3; D gene uncertain. The CDR3 extends over 12 amino acids. CDR1 SGHDN and CDR2 FVKESK come from the germline V gene. Trimming took 1 base from V and 8 from J, leaving 7 bases between them. In DNA, the CDR3 is TGTGCCAGCAGCCAAGGTAGAAGTACGCAGTATTTT. The encoded protein is CASSQGRSTQYF.

The CDR3: CASSFGTGGDEQYF. CDR3 sequence (DNA): TGTGCCAGCAGCTTCGGGACAGGGGGCGACGAGCAGTACTTC. V gene TRBV7-9 combines with J gene TRBJ2-7, with 12 bases that match TRBD1. The CDR3 is made up of 14 amino acids. The germline CDR1 and CDR2 sequences are SEHNR and FQNEAQ (reference sequence). The J segment lost 5 bases and the V segment lost 3 bases, leaving 2 bases of the junction unmatched.

There are a few counts of this clone. This rearrangement joins TRBV15 to TRBJ2-7; tentatively, D is TRBD1 (6 bases). Trimming stripped 0 bases from V and 4 bases from J, with 10 bases between. The CDR3 is made up of 14 amino acids. CDR1 and CDR2 (germline): LNHNV, YYDKDF (reference sequence). CDR3 residues: CATSRDTGRYEQYF. CDR3 DNA: TGTGCCACCAGCAGAGATACAGGGCGATACGAGCAGTACTTC.

This sequence joins TRBV6-6 and TRBJ1-5; D not resolved. The CDR3 has 15 residues. V was clipped by 7 bases and J by 2 bases, with 15 bases between them. Germline V gene lookup returns CDR1 MNHNY and CDR2 SVGAGI (reference sequence). CDR3 region: CASNIQIGGNQPQHF. DNA of the CDR3: TGTGCCAGCAACATACAGATCGGGGGCAATCAGCCCCAGCATTTT.

The sample holds a few counts of this clone. CDR3: CASSLPTGANYGYTF. The CDR3 nucleotides are TGTGCCAGCAGCCTCCCGACGGGAGCTAACTATGGCTACACCTTC. The chain recombines TRBV5-4 with TRBJ1-2; D uncertain. Trimming cost V 4 bases and J 0 bases, with 13 bases left between them. The CDR3 sequence is 15 residues long. Germline CDR1 reads SGHNT; CDR2 reads YYREEE (reference sequence).

In its sample, this clone was seen a few times. This chain links TRBV5-1 with TRBJ1-4, with 7 bases that match TRBD1. The CDR3 is 15 residues long. Germline assignment: CDR1 SGHRS and CDR2 YFSETQ. V shed 4 bases and J 8 bases; nucleotides not matched to a gene: 11. DNA of the CDR3: TGCGCCAGCAGCCCGGACAGGCCTTTTGAGGAAAAACTGTTTTTT. It codes for CASSPDRPFEEKLFF.